The present T cell receptor beta chain was sequenced within a study of blood T cell repertoires in COVID-19. Study details: Samples representing acute and convalescent COVID-19 were sourced from the United States, Italy and Spain. The analysed material was cDNA or gDNA that came from T cells, B-cell-depleted T cells, or PBMCs.

This CDR3 region has 17 residues. Germline assignment: CDR1 MNHEY and CDR2 SMNVEV (reference sequence). V lost 8 bases and J lost 1, with 23 bases in between. Original processing methods: Reference gene primers were amplified, and this amplification served to estimate nucleated cell counts. TCRdb's table, derived via immunoSEQ multiplex PCR, lists solely in-frame clones and lacks some. That table is the source of V, J and clone size, and D and trimming were worked out from the DNA. The data hold nearly 55,000 clones, with approximately 80% observed a single time. Sequenced: peripheral blood. The TCR sequence derives from a human donor with active or convalescent COVID-19. The donor label of this sample is uncertain. The chain is built from TRBV27 and TRBJ1-1, with D maybe TRBD1 (6 bases). The CDR3 coding sequence is TGTGCCAGCTCCAAGGGGGTTACGGCTTCCTCGAACACTGAAGCTTTCTTT. Amino acid sequence: CASSKGVTASSNTEAFF.